This T cell receptor (beta chain) is drawn from a study of blood T cell repertoires in COVID-19. Data came from immunoSEQ multiplex PCR; TCRdb stores just in-frame clones and leaves some out. The sample lists under 250,000 clones; approximately 91% were seen once. V lost 6 bases to trimming and J lost 0 bases, with 12 bases between them. This CDR3 has 15 residues. Per germline, CDR1 SGHTA and CDR2 FQGTGA. V and J are TRBV7-3 and TRBJ2-1; D might be TRBD2 (6 bases). Sequencing input: peripheral blood. This sequence was found in a man aged 25 to 45 with COVID-19, enrolled during active disease. The CDR3, as DNA: TGTGCCAGCAGGAGAGGCGGGGTCTCCTACAATGAGCAGTTCTTC. Residues: CASRRGGVSYNEQFF.